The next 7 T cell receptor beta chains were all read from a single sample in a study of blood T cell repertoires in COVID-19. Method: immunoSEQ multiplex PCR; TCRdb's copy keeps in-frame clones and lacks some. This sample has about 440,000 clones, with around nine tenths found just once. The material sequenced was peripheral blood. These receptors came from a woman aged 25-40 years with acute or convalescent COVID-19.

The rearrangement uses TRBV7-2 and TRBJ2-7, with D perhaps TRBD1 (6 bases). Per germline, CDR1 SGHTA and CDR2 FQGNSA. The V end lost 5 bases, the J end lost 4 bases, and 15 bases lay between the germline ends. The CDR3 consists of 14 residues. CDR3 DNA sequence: TGTGCCAGCAGCCCCCCTGACAGGCCGTACGAGCAGTACTTC. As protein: CASSPPDRPYEQYF.

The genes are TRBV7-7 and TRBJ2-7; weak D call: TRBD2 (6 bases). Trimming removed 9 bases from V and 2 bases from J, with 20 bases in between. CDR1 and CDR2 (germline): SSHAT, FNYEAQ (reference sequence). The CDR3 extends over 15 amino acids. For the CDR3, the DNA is TGTGCCAGTAATAAGAGGAGGGATCGCCCCTACGAGCAGTACTTC. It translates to CASNKRRDRPYEQYF.

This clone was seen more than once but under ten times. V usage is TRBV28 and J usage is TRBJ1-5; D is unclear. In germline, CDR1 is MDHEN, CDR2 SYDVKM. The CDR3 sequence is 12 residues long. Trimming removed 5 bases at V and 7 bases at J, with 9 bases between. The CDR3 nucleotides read TGTGCCAGCAGTCTACCGCGGCAGCCCCAGCATTTT. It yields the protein CASSLPRQPQHF.

The chain's CDR3 is CASSLQVEAFF. The CDR3 region has the DNA TGTGCCAGCAGCCTGCAGGTTGAAGCTTTCTTT. The V and J genes are TRBV13 and TRBJ1-1; D unclear. Germline loops: CDR1 PRHDT, CDR2 FYEKMQ (reference sequence). The CDR3 length is 11 residues. V gave up 5 bases and J gave up 7 bases, with 8 bases separating them.

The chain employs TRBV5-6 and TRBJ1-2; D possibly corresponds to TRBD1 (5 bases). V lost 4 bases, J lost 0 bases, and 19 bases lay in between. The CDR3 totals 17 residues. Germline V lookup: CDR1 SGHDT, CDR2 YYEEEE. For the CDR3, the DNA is TGTGCCAGCAGCCCTTTCGTGAGAAAGGGGTCTAACTATGGCTACACCTTC. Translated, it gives CASSPFVRKGSNYGYTF.

The CDR3 bases are TGTGCCAGTAGTATAGCGGGGGGGCTCTACAATGAGCAGTTCTTC. This sequence encodes CASSIAGGLYNEQFF. The chain links TRBV19 to TRBJ2-1; 8 bases fit TRBD2. The ends lost 1 base at V and 3 bases at J; junction bases unmatched: 2. Germline CDR1 LNHDA, CDR2 SQIVND (reference sequence). The CDR3 is 15 residues long.

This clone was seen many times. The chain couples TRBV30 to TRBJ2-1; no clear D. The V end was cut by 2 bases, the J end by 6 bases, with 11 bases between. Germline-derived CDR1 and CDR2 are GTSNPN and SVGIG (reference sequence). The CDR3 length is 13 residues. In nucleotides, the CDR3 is TGTGCCTGGAGTACTGCTAGACCCAATGAGCAGTTCTTC. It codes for CAWSTARPNEQFF.